The present TCR beta chain was sequenced within a study of blood T cell repertoires in COVID-19. Study overall: COVID-19 samples collected from the United States, Italy and Spain covered acute and convalescent phases. Nucleic acid was either cDNA or gDNA, and it came from T cells, B-cell-depleted T cells, or PBMCs.

The CDR3 sequence is 17 residues long. With V trimmed by 3 bases and J by 3 bases, 5 bases remained unmatched. Looked up from germline, CDR1 is MNHEY and CDR2 is SMNVEV (reference sequence). In the authors' methods: Amplified reference gene primers provided the basis for estimating nucleated cell counts. Sequenced by immunoSEQ multiplex PCR; TCRdb stores in-frame clones only, minus some. V and J calls and clone size are given by that table; D and trimming were obtained from the DNA. Of around 41,000 clones listed, more than 90% were seen once; the top ten hold roughly 5.2%. Sequences were obtained from peripheral blood. This sequence was found in a human donor in a cohort sampled during active COVID-19. This chain joins TRBV27 and TRBJ2-7; TRBD2 aligns across 16 bases. As DNA, the CDR3 is TGTGCCAGCAGTTTGGGACTAGCGGGAGGGCCTAACTACGAGCAGTACTTC. Protein: CASSLGLAGGPNYEQYF.